This T cell receptor (beta chain) emerged from a study of cytomegalovirus exposure and HLA in healthy donors. The germline gives CDR1 SGHTA, CDR2 FQGNSA. The CDR3 contains 13 residues. Deletions cut 5 bases from V and 6 bases from J, with 11 bases between. The PCR was carried out with 60 Vbeta primers and 13 Jbeta primers. Assay: immunoSEQ multiplex PCR; the TCRdb copy retains only in-frame clones and omits some. Of 210,000 or so clones listed, under 80% are singletons. J is TRBJ2-1 and V is TRBV7-2, with D possibly TRBD1 on 5 matching bases. The TCR sequence derives from a girl under 10 years old in good health and CMV-seronegative. The specimen sequenced was PBMCs. The CDR3 region has the DNA TGTGCCAGCAGCCCAGCTGGGGCCAATGAGCAGTTCTTC. It encodes CASSPAGANEQFF. Drawing the rest from reference TRBV7-2 and TRBJ2-1, the complete variable domain is GAGVSQSPSNKVTEKGKDVELRCDPISGHTALYWYRQSLGQGLEFLIYFQGNSAPDKSGLPSDRFSAERTGGSVSTLTIQRTQQEDSAVYLCASSPAGANEQFFGPGTRLTVL.